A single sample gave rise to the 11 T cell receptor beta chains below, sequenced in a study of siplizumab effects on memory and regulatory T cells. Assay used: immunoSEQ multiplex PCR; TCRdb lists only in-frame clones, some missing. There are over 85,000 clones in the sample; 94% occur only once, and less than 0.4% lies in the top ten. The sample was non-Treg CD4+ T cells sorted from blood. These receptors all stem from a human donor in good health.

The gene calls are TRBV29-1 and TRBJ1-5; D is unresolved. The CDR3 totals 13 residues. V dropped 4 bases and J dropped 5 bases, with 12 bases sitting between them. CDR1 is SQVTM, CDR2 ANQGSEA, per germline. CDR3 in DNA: TGCAGCGTTGCGGTAGGATTTTATCAGCCCCAGCATTTT. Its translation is CSVAVGFYQPQHF.

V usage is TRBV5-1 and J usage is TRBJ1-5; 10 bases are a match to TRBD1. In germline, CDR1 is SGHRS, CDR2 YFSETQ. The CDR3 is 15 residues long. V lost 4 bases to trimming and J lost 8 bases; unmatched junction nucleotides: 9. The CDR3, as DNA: TGCGCCAGCAGCCCGAGACCCGGGACAGGGGAGCCCCAGCATTTT. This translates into CASSPRPGTGEPQHF.

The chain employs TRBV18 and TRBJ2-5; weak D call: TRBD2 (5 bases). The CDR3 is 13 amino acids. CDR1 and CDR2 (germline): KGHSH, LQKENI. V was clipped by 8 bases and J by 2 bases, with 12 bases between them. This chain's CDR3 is CASRTGTQETQYF. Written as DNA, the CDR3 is TGTGCCAGCCGGACGGGAACGCAAGAGACCCAGTACTTC.

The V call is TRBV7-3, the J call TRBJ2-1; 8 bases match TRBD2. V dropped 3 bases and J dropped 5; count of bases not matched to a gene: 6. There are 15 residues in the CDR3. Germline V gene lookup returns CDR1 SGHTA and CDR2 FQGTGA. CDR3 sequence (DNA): TGTGCCAGCAGCTTGGACGGGGGGGCCCACAATGAGCAGTTCTTC. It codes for CASSLDGGAHNEQFF.

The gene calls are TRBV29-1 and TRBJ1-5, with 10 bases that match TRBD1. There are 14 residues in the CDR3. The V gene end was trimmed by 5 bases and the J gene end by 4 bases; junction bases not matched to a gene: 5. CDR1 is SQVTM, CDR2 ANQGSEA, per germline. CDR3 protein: CSVQGQGRNQPQHF. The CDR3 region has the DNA TGCAGCGTTCAGGGACAGGGGCGGAATCAGCCCCAGCATTTT.

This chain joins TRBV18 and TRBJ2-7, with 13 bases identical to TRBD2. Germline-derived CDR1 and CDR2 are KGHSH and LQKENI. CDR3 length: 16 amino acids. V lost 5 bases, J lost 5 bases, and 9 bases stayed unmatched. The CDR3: CASSWTSGSSRNEQYF. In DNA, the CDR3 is TGTGCCAGCTCATGGACTAGCGGGAGCTCGCGAAACGAGCAGTACTTC. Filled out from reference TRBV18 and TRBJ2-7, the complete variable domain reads NAGVMQNPRHLVRRRGQEARLRCSPMKGHSHVYWYRQLPEEGLKFMVYLQKENIIDESGMPKERFSAEFPKEGPSILRIQQVVRGDSAAYFCASSWTSGSSRNEQYFGPGTRLTVT.

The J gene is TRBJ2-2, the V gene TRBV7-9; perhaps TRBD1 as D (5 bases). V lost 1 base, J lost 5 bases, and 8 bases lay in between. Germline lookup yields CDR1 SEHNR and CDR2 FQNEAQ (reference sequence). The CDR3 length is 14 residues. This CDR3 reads CASSLVGATGELFF. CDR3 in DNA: TGTGCCAGCAGCTTAGTAGGGGCGACCGGGGAGCTGTTTTTT. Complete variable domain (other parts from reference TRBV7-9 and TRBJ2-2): DTGVSQNPRHKITKRGQNVTFRCDPISEHNRLYWYRQTLGQGPEFLTYFQNEAQLEKSRLLSDRFSAERPKGSFSTLEIQRTEQGDSAMYLCASSLVGATGELFFGEGSRLTVL.

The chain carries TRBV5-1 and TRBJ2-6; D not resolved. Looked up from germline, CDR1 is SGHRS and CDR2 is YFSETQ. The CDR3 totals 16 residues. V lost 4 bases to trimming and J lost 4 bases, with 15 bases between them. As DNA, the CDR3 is TGCGCCAGCAGCGCCGGGCTCGATCCGGGGGCCAACGTCCTGACTTTC. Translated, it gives CASSAGLDPGANVLTF.

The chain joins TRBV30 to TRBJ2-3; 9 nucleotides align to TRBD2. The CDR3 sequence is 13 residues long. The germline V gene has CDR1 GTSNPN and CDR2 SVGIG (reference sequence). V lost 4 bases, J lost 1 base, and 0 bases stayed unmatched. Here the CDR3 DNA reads TGTGCCTGGAAGCGGGGGGGCACAGATACGCAGTATTTT. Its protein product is CAWKRGGTDTQYF.

Written as DNA, the CDR3 is TGTGCCAGCAGTGAATCTTCAAGGACGGGTGAGACTGAAGCTTTCTTT. Protein product: CASSESSRTGETEAFF. This chain joins TRBV25-1 and TRBJ1-1, with unresolved D. Germline V gives CDR1 MGHDK, CDR2 SYGVNS. This CDR3 has 16 residues. Trimming took 1 base from V and 5 from J, leaving 17 bases between them.

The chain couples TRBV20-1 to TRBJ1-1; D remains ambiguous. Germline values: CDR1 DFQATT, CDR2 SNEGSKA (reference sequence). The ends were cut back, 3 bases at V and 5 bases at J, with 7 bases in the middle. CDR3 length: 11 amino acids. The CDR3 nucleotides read TGCAGTGCTAGTAGGGATACTGAAGCTTTCTTT. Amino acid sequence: CSASRDTEAFF.